The 30 T cell receptor beta chains given below trace back to one sample, sequenced in a study of blood T cell repertoires in COVID-19. The method was immunoSEQ multiplex PCR; TCRdb's version includes in-frame clones alone and lacks a portion of them. The sample lists under 400,000 clones, approximately 89% occurring once. Sequencing input: peripheral blood. These receptors were collected from a woman in her 30s with COVID-19, enrolled during active disease.

CDR3 loop: CASSYSGGTEAFF. In DNA, the CDR3 is TGTGCCAGCAGCTATTCGGGGGGTACTGAAGCTTTCTTT. J is TRBJ1-1 and V is TRBV27; TRBD1 might be the D (5 bases). The CDR3 extends over 13 amino acids. Germline loops: CDR1 MNHEY, CDR2 SMNVEV (reference sequence). V shed 6 bases and J shed 5 bases, with 13 bases lying between them.

This clone is a singleton in its sample. The J gene is TRBJ2-1, the V gene TRBV7-2; perhaps TRBD2 as D (5 bases). The length of the CDR3 is 14 residues. The ends were cut back, 3 bases at V and 0 bases at J, with 6 bases in the middle. CDR1 is SGHTA, CDR2 FQGNSA, per germline. The chain's CDR3 is CASSLAGSYNEQFF. The CDR3, as DNA: TGTGCCAGCAGCTTGGCGGGCTCCTACAATGAGCAGTTCTTC.

This clone was seen only a few times. The chain employs TRBV27 and TRBJ1-1; 8 bases map to TRBD1. CDR3 length: 15 residues. V lost 4 bases and J lost 5; bases outside the gene matches: 9. Looked up from germline, CDR1 is MNHEY and CDR2 is SMNVEV (reference sequence). DNA of the CDR3: TGTGCCAGCAGTTCCCTAGGGACAGGATGGACTGAAGCTTTCTTT. Its protein product is CASSSLGTGWTEAFF.

The J gene is TRBJ1-5, the V gene TRBV5-1; D is ambiguous. Germline CDR1 is SGHRS and CDR2 is YFSETQ. Trimming removed 0 bases from V and 0 bases from J, with 7 bases in between. CDR3 length equals 15 residues. The CDR3 DNA is TGCGCCAGCAGCTTGGGGTCAGATAGCAATCAGCCCCAGCATTTT. It encodes CASSLGSDSNQPQHF.

The chain carries TRBV28 and TRBJ1-4, with 9 bases fitting TRBD1. With 6 bases clipped from V and 4 bases from J, the junction kept 12 bases outside the gene matches. There are 17 residues in the CDR3. Germline V gives CDR1 MDHEN, CDR2 SYDVKM. CDR3 amino acids: CASRFIGQGSFNEKLFF. The CDR3 DNA reads as TGTGCCAGCAGATTTATCGGACAGGGGAGCTTTAATGAAAAACTGTTTTTT.

The chain uses TRBV28 and TRBJ1-1; 9 bases line up with TRBD1. The CDR3 contains 17 residues. Germline lookup yields CDR1 MDHEN and CDR2 SYDVKM. V dropped 5 bases and J dropped 6; count of bases not matched to a gene: 16. CDR3 protein: CASSTTLGQGSRAEAFF. CDR3 nucleotide sequence: TGTGCCAGCAGTACCACGTTAGGACAGGGGAGTAGGGCTGAAGCTTTCTTT. The full variable domain, in which reference TRBV28 and TRBJ1-1 provide the parts outside the CDR3, is DVKVTQSSRYLVKRTGEKVFLECVQDMDHENMFWYRQDPGLGLRLIYFSYDVKMKEKGDIPEGYSVSREKKERFSLILESASTNQTSMYLCASSTTLGQGSRAEAFFGQGTRLTVV.

This clone was seen more than once but under ten times. The chain recombines TRBV12-3 or TRBV12-4 with TRBJ1-1; D not certain. The CDR3 is 13 amino acids. V was trimmed by 0 bases and J by 8 bases, leaving 10 bases between them. CDR3: CASSLARVPEAFF. The CDR3 nucleotides are TGTGCCAGCAGTTTAGCCCGGGTCCCCGAAGCTTTCTTT.

The chain is built from TRBV9 and TRBJ1-2; a possible D gene is TRBD1 (6 bases). The germline V gene has CDR1 SGDLS and CDR2 YYNGEE. This CDR3 region has 15 residues. Trimming pared 3 bases from V and 2 bases from J, leaving 14 bases between. The chain's CDR3 is CASSERWTANYGYTF. CDR3 nucleotide sequence: TGTGCCAGCAGCGAAAGATGGACAGCCAACTATGGCTACACCTTC.

This clone showed up just a few times. The V and J genes are TRBV6-6 and TRBJ2-2; D is possibly TRBD1 (5 bases). CDR1 MNHNY and CDR2 SVGAGI come from the germline V gene (reference sequence). The CDR3 spans 13 residues. V gave up 6 bases and J gave up 2 bases, with 7 bases separating them. CDR3 coding DNA: TGTGCCAGCAGGGACATAAACACCGGGGAGCTGTTTTTT. The encoded protein is CASRDINTGELFF.

The table lists this clone with a count of one. The chain carries TRBV24-1 and TRBJ1-5; D remains unclear. The germline CDR1 and CDR2 sequences are KGHDR and SFDVKD. CDR3 length: 13 amino acids. Trimming took 3 bases from V and 7 from J, leaving 9 bases between them. CDR3 nucleotide sequence: TGTGCCACCAGTGATGGGCTCGGCCAGCCCCAGCATTTT. This codes for CATSDGLGQPQHF.

CDR3: CASSYIPGVGNQPQHF. The CDR3 DNA sequence: TGTGCCAGCAGTTACATCCCGGGGGTTGGCAATCAGCCCCAGCATTTT. This chain uses TRBV6-6 with TRBJ1-5; tentative D call: TRBD1 (5 bases). The CDR3 is made up of 16 amino acids. CDR1 and CDR2 from the germline V gene are MNHNY and SVGAGI (reference sequence). Trimming took off 2 bases at V and 2 bases at J, with 13 bases between the two ends.

The chain employs TRBV5-6 and TRBJ1-3; TRBD1 aligns across 8 bases. Germline CDR1 and CDR2: SGHDT and YYEEEE. The CDR3 spans 16 residues. Trimming at V came to 4 bases and at J to 0 bases, leaving 6 bases not matched to a gene. Here the CDR3 reads CASSGGQGFSGNTIYF. The CDR3 bases are TGTGCCAGCAGCGGAGGACAGGGTTTCTCTGGAAACACCATATATTTT.

The chain recombines TRBV19 with TRBJ1-2, with D perhaps matching TRBD1 (5 bases). The CDR3 extends over 14 amino acids. Per germline, CDR1 LNHDA and CDR2 SQIVND (reference sequence). Trimming took 5 bases from V and 0 from J, leaving 10 bases between them. CDR3 DNA: TGTGCCAGTAGTTCTCAGGGTGCTAACTATGGCTACACCTTC. This gives the protein CASSSQGANYGYTF. Full variable domain (outside the CDR3, taken from reference TRBV19 and TRBJ1-2): DGGITQSPKYLFRKEGQNVTLSCEQNLNHDAMYWYRQDPGQGLRLIYYSQIVNDFQKGDIAEGYSVSREKKESFPLTVTSAQKNPTAFYLCASSSQGANYGYTFGSGTRLTVV.

The chain uses TRBV10-3 and TRBJ1-1; the D is unclear. The CDR3 is made up of 13 amino acids. Germline CDR1 is ENHRY and CDR2 is SYGVKD. Trimming removed 2 bases at V and 5 bases at J, with 9 bases between. In nucleotides, the CDR3 is TGTGCCATCAGTGAGACAGTAGATACTGAAGCTTTCTTT. Translation: CAISETVDTEAFF.

J is TRBJ1-2 and V is TRBV28; tentative D call: TRBD1 (5 bases). The CDR3 runs 15 residues. Trimming cost V 3 bases and J 8 bases, with 19 bases left between them. The germline gives CDR1 MDHEN, CDR2 SYDVKM. CDR3 sequence: CASSLGGSRGHGYTF. In DNA form, the CDR3 reads TGTGCCAGCAGTTTGGGGGGGTCCCGAGGGCACGGCTACACCTTC.

The genes are TRBV19 and TRBJ1-1; D is ambiguous. The CDR3 spans 15 residues. The V and J ends lost 3 bases and 4 bases respectively, with 15 bases between them. Germline V gene lookup returns CDR1 LNHDA and CDR2 SQIVND (reference sequence). This CDR3 is CASSIYGFSGTEAFF. CDR3 nucleotide sequence: TGTGCCAGTAGTATCTATGGGTTCTCGGGCACTGAAGCTTTCTTT.

The rearrangement uses TRBV18 and TRBJ1-6; TRBD1 matches 8 bases. From germline, CDR1 is KGHSH and CDR2 LQKENI. V trimming: 1 base; J trimming: 0 bases; junction bases outside the gene matches: 8. The CDR3 totals 19 residues. The DNA for the CDR3 is TGTGCCAGCTCACCACACCGGACAGGGACGAGCTCCTATAATTCACCCCTCCACTTT. Residues: CASSPHRTGTSSYNSPLHF. Filled out from reference TRBV18 and TRBJ1-6, the complete variable domain reads NAGVMQNPRHLVRRRGQEARLRCSPMKGHSHVYWYRQLPEEGLKFMVYLQKENIIDESGMPKERFSAEFPKEGPSILRIQQVVRGDSAAYFCASSPHRTGTSSYNSPLHFGNGTRLTVT.

The chain recombines TRBV9 with TRBJ1-2; 8 bases agree with TRBD1. CDR1 and CDR2 (germline): SGDLS, YYNGEE. This CDR3 is built from 13 residues. The trim removed 4 bases at V and 7 bases at J, leaving 6 bases unmatched. The CDR3 DNA is TGTGCCAGCAGCCGGACAGGGCGTAGTGGCTACACCTTC. This encodes CASSRTGRSGYTF.

The chain carries TRBV29-1 and TRBJ2-1, with 10 bases fitting TRBD2. V dropped 3 bases and J dropped 5; count of bases not matched to a gene: 7. CDR1 is SQVTM and CDR2 is ANQGSEA in the germline V gene. The length of the CDR3 is 15 residues. In DNA, the CDR3 is TGCAGCGTTGATATAGCGGGGGGTTCGGACAATGAGCAGTTCTTC. This translates into CSVDIAGGSDNEQFF.

The chain joins TRBV13 to TRBJ1-1; D is uncertain. The length of the CDR3 is 14 residues. V gave up 7 bases and J gave up 1 base, with 13 bases separating them. Germline values: CDR1 PRHDT, CDR2 FYEKMQ (reference sequence). As DNA, the CDR3 is TGTGCCAGCATCCCGGCGGGAAAGAACACTGAAGCTTTCTTT. This codes for CASIPAGKNTEAFF.

The genes are TRBV11-2 and TRBJ1-6, with 8 bases matching TRBD1. V dropped 7 bases and J dropped 6; count of bases not matched to a gene: 8. Germline V gene sequence: CDR1 SGHAT, CDR2 FQNNGV. The CDR3 totals 15 residues. The CDR3 DNA is TGTGCCAGCACCGCATACAGGGGGACTAATTCACCCCTCCACTTT. Amino acids: CASTAYRGTNSPLHF.

The rearrangement links TRBV6-2 or TRBV6-3 to TRBJ2-1; D perhaps matches TRBD2 (5 bases). V was trimmed by 4 bases and J by 15 bases, leaving 16 bases between them. There are 12 residues in the CDR3. Per the germline V gene, CDR1 is MNHEY and CDR2 is SVGEGT. The CDR3 coding sequence is TGTGCCAGCAGTTCTGATACCGGAGGTCCGTTCTTC. Amino acids: CASSSDTGGPFF.

The chain carries TRBV6-2 or TRBV6-3 and TRBJ1-2; TRBD1 aligns across 8 bases. The junction had 8 bases not matched to a gene; V was cut back by 4 bases and J by 4 bases. This CDR3 spans 15 amino acids. Looked up from germline, CDR1 is MNHEY and CDR2 is SVGEGT. The CDR3 is CASSSLGQGFYGYTF. The CDR3 region has the DNA TGTGCCAGCAGTTCCCTCGGACAGGGCTTCTATGGCTACACCTTC.

The chain couples TRBV6-2 or TRBV6-3 to TRBJ2-2; tentatively, D is TRBD1 (5 bases). In germline, CDR1 is MNHEY, CDR2 SVGEGT. Deletions cut 4 bases from V and 0 bases from J, with 9 bases between. This CDR3 comprises 15 residues. The CDR3 bases are TGTGCCAGCAGTTCCAGGGTCTCGAACACCGGGGAGCTGTTTTTT. This translates into CASSSRVSNTGELFF.

V usage is TRBV13 and J usage is TRBJ1-1; D possibly corresponds to TRBD1 (5 bases). Trimming shortened V by 5 bases and J by 5 bases, and 12 bases separated the two germline ends. Germline V CDR1 and CDR2: PRHDT, FYEKMQ (reference sequence). The CDR3 spans 13 residues. CDR3 bases: TGTGCCAGCAGCATTCACCGGGGGACTGAAGCTTTCTTT. It translates to CASSIHRGTEAFF.

This CDR3 reads CASSNGLANTEAFF. The CDR3 nucleotides are TGCGCCAGCAGCAACGGACTGGCGAACACTGAAGCTTTCTTT. The rearrangement uses TRBV5-1 and TRBJ1-1; D call uncertain. Trimming removed 4 bases at V and 1 base at J, with 11 bases between. The germline gives CDR1 SGHRS, CDR2 YFSETQ. This CDR3 spans 14 amino acids.

The V and J genes are TRBV13 and TRBJ1-6, with 9 bases matching TRBD1. The CDR3 extends over 15 amino acids. Germline CDR1 PRHDT, CDR2 FYEKMQ (reference sequence). V lost 4 bases, J lost 8 bases, and 6 bases stayed unmatched. The CDR3 DNA is TGTGCCAGCAGCTCAACAGGGGGCAGTTATTCACCCCTCCACTTT. It yields the protein CASSSTGGSYSPLHF.

This clone came up a few times. The genes are TRBV30 and TRBJ1-5; D is undetermined. CDR3 length: 13 residues. Germline CDR1 reads GTSNPN; CDR2 reads SVGIG (reference sequence). V lost 1 base and J 5 bases, leaving 9 bases between the germline ends. This CDR3 reads CAWSAMGDQPQHF. CDR3 nucleotide sequence: TGTGCCTGGAGTGCAATGGGAGATCAGCCCCAGCATTTT.

Only one count was recorded for this clone. V usage is TRBV20-1 and J usage is TRBJ1-4; tentatively, D is TRBD1 (6 bases). The germline V gene encodes CDR1 DFQATT and CDR2 SNEGSKA (reference sequence). The germline V and J ends were trimmed by 4 bases and 3 bases, with 12 bases remaining between them. The CDR3 covers 14 residues. The CDR3 region is CSANDRSSNEKLFF. The DNA for the CDR3 is TGCAGTGCTAATGACAGGTCCTCTAATGAAAAACTGTTTTTT.

This clone was seen more than once but under ten times. The rearrangement links TRBV4-2 to TRBJ2-3; the match to TRBD2 covers 8 bases. The germline V gene encodes CDR1 LGHNA and CDR2 YNFKEQ. The CDR3 has 14 residues. J lost 3 bases, V lost 3 bases, and 2 bases had no gene match. This CDR3 reads CASSQGLETDTQYF. For the CDR3, the DNA is TGTGCCAGCAGCCAGGGACTAGAGACAGATACGCAGTATTTT.